Detailed here is one TCR beta chain. The target antigen is unknown. The data belong to a study of cytomegalovirus exposure and HLA in healthy donors. The CDR3 extends over 12 amino acids. The germline V and J ends were trimmed by 6 bases and 5 bases, with 10 bases remaining between them. CDR1 and CDR2 (germline): LNHDA, SQIVND (reference sequence). Points from the study as a whole: Association of a missense DCLRE1C variant with TCR beta V- and J-gene trimming was reported in a later analysis. The authors later found TCR association rates varying by HLA locus, with DRB1 most and HLA-C fewest. The authors enumerated around 150 TCR beta chains as linked to cytomegalovirus. Another analysis was done later, and it associated 16,951 TCR beta sequences with HLA alleles at 0.05 false discovery rate.

The PCR was carried out with 60 Vbeta primers and 13 Jbeta primers. Generated by immunoSEQ multiplex PCR, the TCRdb table keeps only in-frame clones and is missing some. The data contain some 120,000 clones, under 90% of them seen just once; the ten biggest clones take up around 4%. This receptor was taken from a woman aged 30 to 39 in good health and CMV-seronegative. The chain couples TRBV19 to TRBJ1-1, with a tentative D call TRBD1 (6 bases). Material: PBMCs. CDR3: CASSRGRTEAFF. CDR3 nucleotide sequence: TGTGCCAGTAGCAGGGGTCGGACTGAAGCTTTCTTT.